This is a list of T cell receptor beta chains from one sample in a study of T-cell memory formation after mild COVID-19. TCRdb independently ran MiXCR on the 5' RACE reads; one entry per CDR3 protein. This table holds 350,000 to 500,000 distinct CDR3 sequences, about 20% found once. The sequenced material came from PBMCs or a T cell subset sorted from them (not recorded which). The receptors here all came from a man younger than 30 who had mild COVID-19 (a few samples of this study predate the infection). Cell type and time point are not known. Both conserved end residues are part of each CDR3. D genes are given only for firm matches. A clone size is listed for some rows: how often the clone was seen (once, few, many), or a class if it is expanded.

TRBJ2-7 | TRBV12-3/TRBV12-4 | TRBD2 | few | CASSPGGGSYEQYF | TGTGCCAGCAGTCCCGGGGGGGGCTCCTACGAGCAGTACTTC
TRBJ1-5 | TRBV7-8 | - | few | CASSIDRMHQPQHF | TGTGCCAGCAGCATAGACAGGATGCATCAGCCCCAGCATTTT
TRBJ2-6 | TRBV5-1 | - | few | CASSLDLRRGANVLTF | TGCGCCAGCAGCTTGGATCTGCGACGCGGGGCCAACGTCCTGACTTTC
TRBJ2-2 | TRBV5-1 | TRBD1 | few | CATKTGGNTGELFF | TGCGCCACCAAAACAGGGGGCAACACCGGGGAGCTGTTTTTT
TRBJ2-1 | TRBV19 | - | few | CASSTPHGGRDEQFF | TGTGCCAGTAGTACCCCGCACGGGGGTAGGGATGAGCAGTTCTTC
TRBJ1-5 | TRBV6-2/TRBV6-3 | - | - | CASSSRHINQPQHF | TGTGCCAGCAGTTCACGACATATCAATCAGCCCCAGCATTTT
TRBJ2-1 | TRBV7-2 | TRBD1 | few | CASSSTGNEQFF | TGTGCCAGCAGTTCGACAGGGAATGAGCAGTTCTTC
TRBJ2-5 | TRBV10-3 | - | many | CAISESGVETQYF | TGTGCCATCAGTGAGTCAGGGGTTGAGACCCAGTACTTC
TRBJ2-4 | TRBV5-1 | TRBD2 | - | CASRQTSGGPENIQYF | TGCGCCAGCAGACAGACTAGCGGGGGGCCGGAAAACATTCAGTACTTC
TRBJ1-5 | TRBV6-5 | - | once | CASSPGRTQPQHF | TGTGCCAGCAGCCCGGGACGGACTCAGCCCCAGCATTTT
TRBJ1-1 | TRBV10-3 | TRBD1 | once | CAISESGQGAFF | TGTGCCATCAGTGAGTCCGGACAGGGAGCTTTCTTT
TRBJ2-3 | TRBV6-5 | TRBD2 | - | CASSYGAGGDTQYF | TGTGCCAGCAGTTACGGCGCGGGGGGAGATACGCAGTATTTT
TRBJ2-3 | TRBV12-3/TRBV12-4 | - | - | CASSPLTGRGTDTKYF | TGTGCCAGCAGTCCCCTCACGGGGCGGGGCACAGATACGAAGTATTTT
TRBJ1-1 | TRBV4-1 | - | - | CASSQDATGYMNTEAFF | TGCGCCAGCAGCCAAGACGCGACGGGATACATGAACACTGAAGCTTTCTTT
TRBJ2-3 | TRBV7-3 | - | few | CASSLSLSSTDTQYF | TGTGCCAGCAGCTTAAGTCTTTCGAGCACAGATACGCAGTATTTT
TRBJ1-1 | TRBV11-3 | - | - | CASSLRTYTEAFF | TGTGCCAGCAGCTTGAGGACCTACACTGAAGCTTTCTTT
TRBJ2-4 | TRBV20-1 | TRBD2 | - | CSASSSGGPGNIQYF | TGCAGTGCTAGTTCCAGCGGGGGCCCGGGAAACATTCAGTACTTC
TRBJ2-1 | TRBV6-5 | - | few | CASSYFMGGGEQFF | TGTGCCAGCAGTTACTTTATGGGCGGCGGTGAGCAGTTCTTC
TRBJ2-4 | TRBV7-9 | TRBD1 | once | CASSYDRGDIQYF | TGTGCCAGCAGCTACGACAGGGGGGACATTCAGTACTTC
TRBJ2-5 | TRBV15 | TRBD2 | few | CATSRGGAGGSETQYF | TGTGCCACCAGCAGAGGGGGAGCGGGGGGATCAGAGACCCAGTACTTC
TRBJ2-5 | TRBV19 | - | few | CASSPGHETQYF | TGTGCCAGTAGTCCGGGACACGAGACCCAGTACTTC
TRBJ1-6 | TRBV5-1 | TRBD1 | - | CASSPGTEWSPLHF | TGCGCCAGCAGCCCCGGGACAGAATGGTCACCCCTCCACTTT
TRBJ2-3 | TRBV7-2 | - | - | CASSLVTGEGDTQYF | TGTGCCAGCAGCTTAGTGACAGGGGAGGGAGATACGCAGTATTTT
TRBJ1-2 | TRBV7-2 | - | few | CASSLATVPGYTF | TGTGCCAGCAGCTTAGCGACAGTACCTGGCTACACCTTC
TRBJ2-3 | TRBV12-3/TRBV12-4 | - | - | CASILGGADTQYF | TGTGCCAGCATTCTTGGGGGAGCAGATACGCAGTATTTT
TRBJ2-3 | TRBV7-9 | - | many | CASSLLASDTQYF | TGTGCCAGCAGCTTATTGGCCTCGGATACGCAGTATTTT
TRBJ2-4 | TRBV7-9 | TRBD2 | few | CASSLRTSEGNIQYF | TGTGCCAGCAGCCTAAGGACTAGCGAAGGAAACATTCAGTACTTC
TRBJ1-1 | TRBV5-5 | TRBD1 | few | CASSKPWTGQNTEAFF | TGTGCCAGCAGTAAACCTTGGACAGGGCAAAACACTGAAGCTTTCTTT
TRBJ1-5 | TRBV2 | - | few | CATRRGQGSNQPQHF | TGTGCCACCAGACGAGGGCAGGGGAGCAATCAGCCCCAGCATTTT
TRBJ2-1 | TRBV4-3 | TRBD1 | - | CASSLRGDRADEQFF | TGCGCCAGCAGCCTAAGAGGGGACAGGGCCGATGAGCAGTTCTTC
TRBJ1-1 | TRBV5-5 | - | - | CASSSFDLGTEAFF | TGTGCCAGCAGCTCCTTTGACCTTGGCACTGAAGCTTTCTTT
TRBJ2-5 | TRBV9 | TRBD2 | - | CASSASGGKETQYF | TGTGCCAGCAGCGCTAGCGGGGGGAAAGAGACCCAGTACTTC
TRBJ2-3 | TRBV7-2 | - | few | CASSLASAHTDTQYF | TGTGCCAGCAGCTTAGCGTCTGCTCACACAGATACGCAGTATTTT
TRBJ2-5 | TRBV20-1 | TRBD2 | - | CSGGPSGGGETQYF | TGCAGCGGAGGGCCTAGCGGGGGTGGGGAGACCCAGTACTTC
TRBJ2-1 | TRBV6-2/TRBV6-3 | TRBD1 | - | CASSYLKDRGSYNEQFF | TGTGCCAGCAGTTACCTCAAGGACAGGGGCTCCTACAATGAGCAGTTCTTC
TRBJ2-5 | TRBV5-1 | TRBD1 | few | CASSGQGDQETQYF | TGCGCCAGCAGCGGACAGGGGGACCAAGAGACCCAGTACTTC
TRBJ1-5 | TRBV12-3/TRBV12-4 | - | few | CASSWTASNQPQHF | TGTGCCAGCAGCTGGACAGCTAGCAATCAGCCCCAGCATTTT
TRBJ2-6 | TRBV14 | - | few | CASSPPGSYSGANVLTF | TGTGCCAGCAGCCCTCCGGGATCCTACTCTGGGGCCAACGTCCTGACTTTC
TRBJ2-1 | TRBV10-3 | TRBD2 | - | CAISESWTSSYNEQFF | TGTGCCATCAGTGAGTCATGGACTAGCTCCTACAATGAGCAGTTCTTC
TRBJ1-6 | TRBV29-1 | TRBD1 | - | CSARTGGNNSPLHF | TGCAGCGCCCGAACAGGGGGTAATAATTCACCCCTCCACTTT
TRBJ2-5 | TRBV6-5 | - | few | CASSYFAGPLGETQYF | TGTGCCAGCAGTTACTTTGCGGGCCCCCTCGGAGAGACCCAGTACTTC
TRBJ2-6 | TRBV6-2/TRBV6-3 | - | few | CASSSGASGANVLTF | TGTGCCAGCAGTTCCGGCGCCTCTGGGGCCAACGTCCTGACTTTC
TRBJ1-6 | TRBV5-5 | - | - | CASSLYTSPLHF | TGTGCCAGCAGCTTGTACACTTCACCCCTCCACTTT
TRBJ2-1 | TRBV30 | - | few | CAWSPDSGNEQFF | TGTGCCTGGAGCCCCGACTCAGGGAATGAGCAGTTCTTC
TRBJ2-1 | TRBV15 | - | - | CATSRPRRGDEQFF | TGTGCCACCAGCAGACCTCGGAGGGGCGATGAGCAGTTCTTC
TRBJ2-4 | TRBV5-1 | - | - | CASSLAGLDIQYF | TGCGCCAGCAGCTTGGCGGGGTTGGACATTCAGTACTTC